This entry describes one T cell receptor beta chain. This sample is part of a study of cytomegalovirus exposure and HLA in healthy donors. Study summary: Around 85 million unique TCR sequences came from HLA-typed donors in an early release.

CDR3 size: 10 residues. Germline V lookup: CDR1 SEHNR, CDR2 FQNEAQ (reference sequence). The ends were cut back, 1 base at V and 11 bases at J, with 5 bases in the middle. PCR primers comprised 60 Vbeta and 13 Jbeta primers. TCRdb's table, derived via immunoSEQ multiplex PCR, lists solely in-frame clones and lacks some. The data hold 85,000 to 100,000 clones, with 78% observed a single time. This TCR came from a woman in her 40s in good health and CMV-seropositive. The chain combines TRBV7-9 with TRBJ1-1; D perhaps matches TRBD1 (5 bases). Source material: PBMCs. The CDR3 reads CASSLGGAFF. The CDR3 nucleotides are TGTGCCAGCAGCTTAGGGGGCGCTTTCTTT. The entire variable domain, with the rest obtained from reference TRBV7-9 and TRBJ1-1, is as follows: DTGVSQNPRHKITKRGQNVTFRCDPISEHNRLYWYRQTLGQGPEFLTYFQNEAQLEKSRLLSDRFSAERPKGSFSTLEIQRTEQGDSAMYLCASSLGGAFFGQGTRLTVV.